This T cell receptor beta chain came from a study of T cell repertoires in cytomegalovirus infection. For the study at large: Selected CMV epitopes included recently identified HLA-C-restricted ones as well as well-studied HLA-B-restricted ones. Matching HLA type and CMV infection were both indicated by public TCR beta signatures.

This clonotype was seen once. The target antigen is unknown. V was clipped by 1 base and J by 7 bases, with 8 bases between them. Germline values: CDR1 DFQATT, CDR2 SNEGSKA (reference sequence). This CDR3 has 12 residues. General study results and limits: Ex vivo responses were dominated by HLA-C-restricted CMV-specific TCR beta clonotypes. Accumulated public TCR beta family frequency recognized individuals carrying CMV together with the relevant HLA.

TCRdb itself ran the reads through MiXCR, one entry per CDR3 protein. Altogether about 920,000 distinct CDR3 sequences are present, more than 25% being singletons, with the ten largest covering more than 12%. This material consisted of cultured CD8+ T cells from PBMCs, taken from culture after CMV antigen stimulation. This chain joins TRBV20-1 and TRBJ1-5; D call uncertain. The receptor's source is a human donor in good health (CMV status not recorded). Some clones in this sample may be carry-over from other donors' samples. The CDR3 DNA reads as TGCAGTGCTAGAGGGATTAGCCAGCCCCAGCATTTT. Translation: CSARGISQPQHF.